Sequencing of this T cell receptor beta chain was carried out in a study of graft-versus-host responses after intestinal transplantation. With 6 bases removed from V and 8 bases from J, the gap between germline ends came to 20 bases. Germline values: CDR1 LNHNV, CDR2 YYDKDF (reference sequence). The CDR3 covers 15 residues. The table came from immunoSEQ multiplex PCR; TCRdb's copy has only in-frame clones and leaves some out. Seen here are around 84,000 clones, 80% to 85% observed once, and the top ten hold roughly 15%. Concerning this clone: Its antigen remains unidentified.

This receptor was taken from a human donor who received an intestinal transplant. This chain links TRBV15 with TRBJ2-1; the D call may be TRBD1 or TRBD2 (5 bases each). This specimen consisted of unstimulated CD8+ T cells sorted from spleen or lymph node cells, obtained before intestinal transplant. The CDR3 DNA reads TGTGCCACCAGTCCCGGGACCCTGATTTCGGATGAGCAGTTCTTC. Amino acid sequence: CATSPGTLISDEQFF.